Presented here are 7 T cell receptor beta chains from one specimen sequenced in a study of identical twins. From the 5' RACE reads, TCRdb called clonotypes with MiXCR, one entry per CDR3 protein. This sample carries about 530,000 distinct CDR3 sequences, 15% of them seen once, and the ten largest clones take roughly 0.46%. In addition, the sample was reused for a study of yellow fever vaccine responses in identical twins.

The sequencing sample was made of CD4+ T cells sorted from blood. The receptors shown here come from a woman aged 18-30 years in good health.

A few counts support this clonotype. The chain recombines TRBV12-3 or TRBV12-4 with TRBJ1-6; D gene ambiguous. Trimming cost V 9 bases and J 5 bases, with 8 bases left between them. This CDR3 is 12 amino acids long. CDR3 coding DNA: TGTGCCAGTCGACGGGATAATTCACCCCTCCACTTT. Protein: CASRRDNSPLHF.

This clonotype appeared a few times. The gene calls are TRBV5-1 and TRBJ2-1, with D perhaps matching TRBD2 (6 bases). Germline CDR1 reads SGHRS; CDR2 reads YFSETQ. The CDR3 contains 16 residues. V lost 0 bases, J lost 6 bases, and 16 bases lay in between. In DNA, the CDR3 is TGCGCCAGCAGCTTGGTTGTAGCGGCTAAACTCAATGAGCAGTTCTTC. Translation gives CASSLVVAAKLNEQFF.

CDR3 protein: CASSLVGLAGSYNEQFF. DNA for the CDR3: TGCGCCAGCAGCTTGGTAGGACTAGCGGGCTCCTACAATGAGCAGTTCTTC. The chain carries TRBV5-1 and TRBJ2-1; 11 positions match TRBD2. CDR1 SGHRS and CDR2 YFSETQ come from the germline V gene. The CDR3 is made up of 17 amino acids. J gave up 0 bases and V 0 bases, and 2 bases lay outside the gene matches. The variable domain in full, with the rest retrieved from reference TRBV5-1 and TRBJ2-1, is KAGVTQTPRYLIKTRGQQVTLSCSPISGHRSVSWYQQTPGQGLQFLFEYFSETQRNKGNFPGRFSGRQFSNSRSEMNVSTLELGDSALYLCASSLVGLAGSYNEQFFGPGTRLTVL.

This clonotype was detected only once. The chain combines TRBV12-3 or TRBV12-4 with TRBJ2-6; D is perhaps TRBD2 (5 bases). This CDR3 has 14 residues. The V end lost 4 bases, the J end lost 4 bases, and 8 bases lay between the germline ends. This CDR3 reads CASSSRAGANVLTF. The CDR3, as DNA: TGTGCCAGCAGTTCGCGGGCCGGGGCCAACGTCCTGACTTTC.

The chain joins TRBV27 to TRBJ2-3; 10 bases are shared with TRBD2. The CDR3 is made up of 16 amino acids. Trimming took 5 bases from V and 1 from J; bases not matched to a gene: 6. CDR1 is MNHEY and CDR2 is SMNVEV in the germline V gene (reference sequence). CDR3 amino acids: CASSPLAGRGTDTQYF. The CDR3 nucleotides read TGTGCCAGCAGTCCACTAGCGGGGAGGGGCACAGATACGCAGTATTTT.

A few counts support this clonotype. The CDR3 loop reads CASRAGTGGYNEQFF. CDR3 nucleotides: TGCGCCAGCAGGGCCGGGACAGGGGGCTACAATGAGCAGTTCTTC. This chain connects TRBV5-1 to TRBJ2-1; 11 positions match TRBD1. CDR1 and CDR2 from the germline V gene are SGHRS and YFSETQ. The CDR3 has 15 amino acids. Trimming at V came to 5 bases and at J to 3 bases, leaving 4 bases not matched to a gene.

The chain links TRBV28 to TRBJ2-7, with TRBD2 matching over 10 bases. Trimming removed 2 bases from V and 0 bases from J; junction bases left unmatched: 10. The germline V gene encodes CDR1 MDHEN and CDR2 SYDVKM. The CDR3 is 18 amino acids. Written as DNA, the CDR3 is TGTGCCAGCAGTTTAGGGACTAGCGTGGGCCAAAGCTCCTACGAGCAGTACTTC. It specifies CASSLGTSVGQSSYEQYF.